The rows below give T cell receptor beta chains drawn from one sample of a study of blood T cell repertoires in COVID-19. TCRdb's table, derived via immunoSEQ multiplex PCR, lists solely in-frame clones and lacks some. Here the sample spans 250,000 to 300,000 clones, roughly 83% being singletons. Material for sequencing was peripheral blood. These receptors were obtained from a man in his sixties who had recovered from COVID-19. The CDR3 runs from the conserved cysteine through the conserved F or W. Each record gives: CDR3 protein, CDR3 DNA, clone size, V gene, J gene, D gene. D genes are given only for firm matches. Rows give clone size only sometimes, using once, few, many, or a class for an expanded clone.

CDR3: CASMTGATEAFF
DNA: TGTGCCAGCATGACAGGGGCCACTGAAGCTTTCTTT
size: NA
V: TRBV28
J: TRBJ1-1
D: TRBD1

CDR3: CASSTHAGQPQHF
DNA: TGTGCCAGTTCGACACACGCCGGTCAGCCCCAGCATTTT
size: NA
V: TRBV19
J: TRBJ1-5
D: NA

CDR3: CASTGVRGEAFF
DNA: TGTGCCAGCACAGGTGTTCGGGGAGAAGCTTTCTTT
size: NA
V: TRBV2
J: TRBJ1-1
D: NA

CDR3: CSVRSGNTIYF
DNA: TGCAGCGTTCGCTCTGGAAACACCATATATTTT
size: NA
V: TRBV29-1
J: TRBJ1-3
D: NA

CDR3: CASTASGGADTQYF
DNA: TGTGCCAGCACCGCTAGCGGGGGGGCTGATACGCAGTATTTT
size: once
V: TRBV6-5
J: TRBJ2-3
D: TRBD2

CDR3: CASSANRGLETQYF
DNA: TGTGCCAGCAGCGCAAACAGGGGGCTGGAGACCCAGTACTTC
size: NA
V: TRBV7-3
J: TRBJ2-5
D: TRBD1

CDR3: CASSLMTGYEQYF
DNA: TGTGCTAGCAGCTTAATGACTGGTTACGAGCAGTACTTC
size: NA
V: TRBV7-7
J: TRBJ2-7
D: NA

CDR3: CASSVRGAKNIQYF
DNA: TGTGCCAGCAGTGTGAGGGGGGCCAAAAACATTCAGTACTTC
size: NA
V: TRBV28
J: TRBJ2-4
D: NA

CDR3: CASSHAGTGAYEQYF
DNA: TGCGCCAGCAGCCATGCCGGGACAGGGGCCTACGAGCAGTACTTC
size: NA
V: TRBV4-1
J: TRBJ2-7
D: TRBD1

CDR3: CASRTGLNPEKLFF
DNA: TGTGCCAGCAGAACAGGGCTCAACCCTGAAAAACTGTTTTTT
size: few
V: TRBV2
J: TRBJ1-4
D: NA

CDR3: CASARSGMNTEAFF
DNA: TGTGCCAGCGCCAGGAGCGGCATGAACACTGAAGCTTTCTTT
size: once
V: TRBV9
J: TRBJ1-1
D: NA

CDR3: CASTPPLRNTIYF
DNA: TGTGCCAGCACCCCCCCCCTTCGAAACACCATATATTTT
size: NA
V: TRBV6-5
J: TRBJ1-3
D: NA

CDR3: CASSFQGGGGYTF
DNA: TGTGCCAGCAGCTTCCAAGGGGGCGGTGGCTACACCTTC
size: few
V: TRBV7-3
J: TRBJ1-2
D: TRBD1

CDR3: CASSLGRADEKLFF
DNA: TGCGCCAGCAGCTTGGGCAGGGCGGATGAAAAACTGTTTTTT
size: NA
V: TRBV5-1
J: TRBJ1-4
D: NA

CDR3: CASSPRTDGNYGYTF
DNA: TGTGCCAGTAGTCCCAGGACAGACGGGAACTATGGCTACACCTTC
size: NA
V: TRBV19
J: TRBJ1-2
D: NA

CDR3: CASSYIKTGYEQYF
DNA: TGTGCCAGCAGTTACATCAAGACAGGCTACGAGCAGTACTTC
size: NA
V: TRBV6-5
J: TRBJ2-7
D: NA